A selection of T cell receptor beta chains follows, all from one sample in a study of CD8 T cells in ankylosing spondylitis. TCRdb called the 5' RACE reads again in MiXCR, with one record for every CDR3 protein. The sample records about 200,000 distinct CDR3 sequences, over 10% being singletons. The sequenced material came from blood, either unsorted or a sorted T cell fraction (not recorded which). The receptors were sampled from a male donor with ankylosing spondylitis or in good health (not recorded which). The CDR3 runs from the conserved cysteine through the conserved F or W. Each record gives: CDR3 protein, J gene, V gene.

CDR3: CASSLATAVTNYGYTF
J: TRBJ1-2
V: TRBV7-9

CDR3: CASSVGQTGYGYTF
J: TRBJ1-2
V: TRBV9

CDR3: CASRGYGYQPQHF
J: TRBJ1-5
V: TRBV27

CDR3: CASIRTGADTQYF
J: TRBJ2-3
V: TRBV7-9

CDR3: CASSLGAGGPNEQYF
J: TRBJ2-7
V: TRBV5-6

CDR3: CASSLRQRESFEQYF
J: TRBJ2-7
V: TRBV5-1

CDR3: CASSEAGETTYEQYF
J: TRBJ2-7
V: TRBV6-1

CDR3: CSASRTDILYEQYF
J: TRBJ2-7
V: TRBV20-1

CDR3: CAILRPGRETQYF
J: TRBJ2-5
V: TRBV12-3/TRBV12-4

CDR3: CASSQHQSGVSYEQYF
J: TRBJ2-7
V: TRBV4-1

CDR3: CASKAGRGSTDTQYF
J: TRBJ2-3
V: TRBV9

CDR3: CASRSGTGLHNEQFF
J: TRBJ2-1
V: TRBV6-1

CDR3: CASSLNYYNEQFF
J: TRBJ2-1
V: TRBV5-5

CDR3: CASSPLTDTYEQYF
J: TRBJ2-7
V: TRBV4-2

CDR3: CASSLYEGVNTGELFF
J: TRBJ2-2
V: TRBV7-8

CDR3: CASSEGDEGGELFF
J: TRBJ2-2
V: TRBV6-4

CDR3: CASSQPSRGPSWFETQYF
J: TRBJ2-5
V: TRBV14

CDR3: CASSEPGQRGENIQYF
J: TRBJ2-4
V: TRBV2

CDR3: CASSPLFNAYTEAFF
J: TRBJ1-1
V: TRBV7-8

CDR3: CASSFSGESAFF
J: TRBJ1-1
V: TRBV6-5

CDR3: CASSLADREEYEQYF
J: TRBJ2-7
V: TRBV7-6

CDR3: CASSYGLAGAGELFF
J: TRBJ2-2
V: TRBV6-5

CDR3: CASSGTGLTGYTF
J: TRBJ1-2
V: TRBV9

CDR3: CSARDVQGPYEQYF
J: TRBJ2-7
V: TRBV20-1

CDR3: CASSRTTRGRDQETQYF
J: TRBJ2-5
V: TRBV7-6

CDR3: CASSLALEAGSPAEQFF
J: TRBJ2-1
V: TRBV7-8

CDR3: CASSESWDRAPETQYF
J: TRBJ2-5
V: TRBV10-1

CDR3: CASSLNRGPNTGELFF
J: TRBJ2-2
V: TRBV5-1

CDR3: CASSFPGQGYTGELFF
J: TRBJ2-2
V: TRBV5-4

CDR3: CASSPKGQGTPLLTEAFF
J: TRBJ1-1
V: TRBV5-1

CDR3: CASSESGTGVQDLSYEQYF
J: TRBJ2-7
V: TRBV10-2

CDR3: CASSLLVVDEQFF
J: TRBJ2-1
V: TRBV7-8

CDR3: CASWGANSPLHF
J: TRBJ1-6
V: TRBV6-6

CDR3: CSARFGLAGVQETQYF
J: TRBJ2-5
V: TRBV20-1

CDR3: CSASETSGYNEQFF
J: TRBJ2-1
V: TRBV20-1

CDR3: CASSPRTGGIGYTF
J: TRBJ1-2
V: TRBV3-1

CDR3: CASSLGVADTQYF
J: TRBJ2-3
V: TRBV7-6

CDR3: CASSQHRGTSGNHEQYF
J: TRBJ2-7
V: TRBV2

CDR3: CASSFEPDTQYF
J: TRBJ2-3
V: TRBV5-1

CDR3: CASRSDRARYSYNEQFF
J: TRBJ2-1
V: TRBV12-3/TRBV12-4

CDR3: CASSSGAGSVEEQYF
J: TRBJ2-7
V: TRBV6-2/TRBV6-3

CDR3: CASRSGMYYEQYF
J: TRBJ2-7
V: TRBV2

CDR3: CASSYWGLAYEQYF
J: TRBJ2-7
V: TRBV6-2/TRBV6-3

CDR3: CASSLAPSGPNYF
J: TRBJ2-7
V: TRBV12-3/TRBV12-4

CDR3: CASSRAWGNEQYF
J: TRBJ2-7
V: TRBV14

CDR3: CASSLGGLPTPQYF
J: TRBJ2-3
V: TRBV7-8

CDR3: CASSEYISGSYNEQFF
J: TRBJ2-1
V: TRBV25-1

CDR3: CAISDRSSGGEYDNEQFF
J: TRBJ2-1
V: TRBV10-3